These 31 T cell receptor beta chains were sequenced from one sample in a study of blood T cell repertoires in COVID-19 (dated by TCRdb to 2020 to 2021). The library was produced with the immunoSEQ multiplex PCR assay. The immuneACCESS repertoire file appears here via TCRdb, limited to in-frame rearrangements. These files lack a portion of the clones; in checked studies, under half of the deficit traces to unresolved V genes, and the cause of the others is not known. This sample comprises about 80,000 clones, roughly 86% of them detected only once. 20% to 25% of the sample lies in the top ten. The sample was peripheral blood. These receptors all come from a human donor in a cohort sampled during active COVID-19.

V and J are TRBV5-1 and TRBJ1-6; D is possibly TRBD1 (5 bases). CDR3 length: 13 residues. Germline lookup yields CDR1 SGHRS and CDR2 YFSETQ. V was clipped by 2 bases and J by 7 bases, with 7 bases between them. This chain's CDR3 is CASSFQGNSPLHF. Here the CDR3 DNA reads TGCGCCAGCAGCTTCCAGGGAAATTCACCCCTCCACTTT.

The chain is built from TRBV4-1 and TRBJ1-2, with 8 nucleotides matching TRBD1. Trimming at V came to 4 bases and at J to 7 bases, leaving 5 bases not matched to a gene. The CDR3 sequence is 13 residues long. Germline assignment: CDR1 MGHRA and CDR2 YSYEKL. CDR3 DNA: TGCGCCAGCAGCCTGGACAGGGTGGTTGGCTACACCTTC. Amino acid sequence: CASSLDRVVGYTF.

The chain couples TRBV5-1 to TRBJ1-6; D unresolved. Deletions cut 1 base from V and 9 bases from J, with 14 bases between. The length of the CDR3 is 15 residues. Germline V gene lookup returns CDR1 SGHRS and CDR2 YFSETQ. CDR3 nucleotide sequence: TGCGCCAGCAGCTTGTCCGCCCAACGGAGTTCACCCCTCCACTTT. Residues: CASSLSAQRSSPLHF.

The J gene is TRBJ2-7, the V gene TRBV10-2, with 11 nucleotides matching TRBD1. V lost 5 bases and J lost 9; bases outside the gene matches: 6. CDR1 and CDR2 from the germline V gene are WSHSY and SAAADI. The CDR3 runs 13 residues. The CDR3 region is CASSKGQGVGQYF. The CDR3 DNA is TGCGCCAGCAGTAAGGGACAGGGGGTCGGGCAGTACTTC.

With respect to this clone: The same CDR3 arises from other DNA sequences in this sample as well. The rearrangement uses TRBV7-2 and TRBJ1-2; 7 bases fit TRBD1. CDR1 and CDR2 (germline): SGHTA, FQGNSA. V was pared by 5 bases and J by 2 bases, with 5 bases of the junction left unmatched. The CDR3 covers 14 residues. CDR3 amino acids: CASSATGTNYGYTF. CDR3 nucleotides: TGTGCCAGCAGCGCGACAGGGACGAACTATGGCTACACCTTC.

As concerns this clone: The junction shows a germline mismatch at one end, possibly a read error. The chain recombines TRBV6-1 with TRBJ2-5; 9 bases are shared with TRBD2. Germline loops: CDR1 MNHNS, CDR2 SASEGT. The CDR3 spans 15 residues. As DNA, the CDR3 is TGTGCCAGCAGCGAAGGAGGTAGCGGGGGAAAGACCCAGTACTTC. Protein: CASSEGGSGGKTQYF.

The chain couples TRBV9 to TRBJ1-2; 7 bases are a match to TRBD1. In germline, CDR1 is SGDLS, CDR2 YYNGEE. The CDR3 sequence is 17 residues long. J lost 0 bases, V lost 0 bases, and 8 bases had no gene match. The CDR3 spells CASSVAPNRGANYGYTF. The CDR3, as DNA: TGTGCCAGCAGCGTAGCCCCTAACAGGGGAGCTAACTATGGCTACACCTTC.

The V gene is TRBV3-1 (or the pseudogene TRBV3-2), the J gene TRBJ2-5; tentative D call: TRBD1 (6 bases). Germline lookup yields CDR1 LGHDT and CDR2 YNNKEL (reference sequence). The CDR3 totals 14 residues. V lost 4 bases and J lost 2, with 11 bases in between. CDR3 in amino acids: CASSRQGTQETQYF. The CDR3 DNA reads TGTGCCAGCAGCCGGCAAGGGACACAAGAGACCCAGTACTTC.

The rearrangement links TRBV28 to TRBJ2-3; 12 bases align to TRBD2. Germline V gene data show CDR1 as MDHEN and CDR2 as SYDVKM. This CDR3 comprises 17 residues. The trim removed 2 bases at V and 2 bases at J, leaving 5 bases unmatched. DNA of the CDR3: TGTGCCAGCAGTTTAACCCGACTAGCGGGGGCCACAGATACGCAGTATTTT. It specifies CASSLTRLAGATDTQYF.

This chain uses TRBV13 with TRBJ1-3, with 9 bases aligning to TRBD1. This CDR3 is 18 amino acids long. The germline V gene encodes CDR1 PRHDT and CDR2 FYEKMQ (reference sequence). V was pared by 4 bases and J by 3 bases, with 13 bases of the junction left unmatched. The CDR3 sequence is CASSSTSRDREDGNTIYF. CDR3 sequence (DNA): TGTGCCAGCAGCTCAACCTCTAGGGACAGGGAGGATGGAAACACCATATATTTT.

This chain joins TRBV27 and TRBJ1-1; tentatively, D is TRBD1 (5 bases). V lost 5 bases and J lost 3, with 13 bases in between. The CDR3 covers 14 residues. The germline CDR1 and CDR2 sequences are MNHEY and SMNVEV (reference sequence). As DNA, the CDR3 is TGTGCCAGCAGTCCCTCTACAGGCGACACTGAAGCTTTCTTT. Protein product: CASSPSTGDTEAFF.

The chain has TRBV7-9 and TRBJ1-2; TRBD1 is a possible D gene (6 bases). The CDR3 totals 13 residues. The V gene lost 10 bases and the J gene lost 2 bases, with 14 bases spanning the gap. Per the germline V gene, CDR1 is SEHNR and CDR2 is FQNEAQ (reference sequence). In DNA, the CDR3 is TGTGCCACCACACGGGGGGCAAACTATGGCTACACCTTC. It translates to CATTRGANYGYTF. Looking up the rest from reference TRBV7-9 and TRBJ1-2 gives the full variable domain: DTGVSQNPRHKITKRGQNVTFRCDPISEHNRLYWYRQTLGQGPEFLTYFQNEAQLEKSRLLSDRFSAERPKGSFSTLEIQRTEQGDSAMYLCATTRGANYGYTFGSGTRLTVV.

The chain carries TRBV19 and TRBJ2-5, with 8 bases lining up with TRBD1. V dropped 6 bases and J dropped 4; count of bases not matched to a gene: 7. In germline, CDR1 is LNHDA, CDR2 SQIVND (reference sequence). The CDR3 runs to 14 residues. CDR3 DNA: TGTGCCAGTAGAACCGGGACAGGCTCAGAGACCCAGTACTTC. Its protein is CASRTGTGSETQYF.

The chain couples TRBV19 to TRBJ1-1, with D possibly being TRBD1 (5 bases). The CDR3 length is 15 residues. With 3 bases removed from V and 2 bases from J, the gap between germline ends came to 13 bases. Per the germline V gene, CDR1 is LNHDA and CDR2 is SQIVND (reference sequence). As DNA, the CDR3 is TGTGCCAGTAGTATCAAGACAGTAGTCAACACTGAAGCTTTCTTT. It is translated as CASSIKTVVNTEAFF.

This clone was recorded a few times. CDR3 in amino acids: CASSQDRTNTGELFF. In DNA form, the CDR3 reads TGTGCCAGCAGCCAGGACAGGACGAACACCGGGGAGCTGTTTTTT. The rearrangement links TRBV14 to TRBJ2-2; 7 bases line up with TRBD1. Trimming removed 3 bases from V and 0 bases from J; junction bases left unmatched: 1. The CDR3 totals 15 residues. Germline V gene sequence: CDR1 SGHDN, CDR2 FVKESK.

This chain links TRBV5-1 with TRBJ2-1, with TRBD1 matching 8 bases. The germline V gene encodes CDR1 SGHRS and CDR2 YFSETQ. The CDR3 runs to 17 residues. V lost 0 bases, J lost 7 bases, and 12 bases stayed unmatched. CDR3 nucleotides: TGCGCCAGCAGCTTGGATGGCAGGGGGCGCCCGATGAATGAGCAGTTCTTC. As protein: CASSLDGRGRPMNEQFF.

The chain uses TRBV19 and TRBJ1-5; possibly TRBD1 for D (5 bases). Trimming shortened V by 6 bases and J by 1 base, and 16 bases separated the two germline ends. The CDR3 has 16 amino acids. CDR1 LNHDA and CDR2 SQIVND come from the germline V gene (reference sequence). The CDR3, as DNA: TGTGCCAGTAGCACTCTAGGAGCAGGGAGCAATCAGCCCCAGCATTTT. Amino acid sequence: CASSTLGAGSNQPQHF.

This clone has a handful of counts. Given the absence of the conserved phenylalanine or tryptophan at the CDR3 end, a read error is likely. No DNA is shown, since the ends of the CDR3 on it are uncertain; the CDR3 is the one TCRdb lists. CDR3 sequence: CASSDRTELRG. This chain joins TRBV10-1 and TRBJ1-1; the table's D call, TRBD1, has no DNA check behind it. Germline V gene data show CDR1 as WNHNN and CDR2 as SYGVQD (reference sequence). Counting both end residues, the CDR3 totals 11 amino acids.

The chain links TRBV9 to TRBJ2-2; 7 nucleotides agree with TRBD1. Germline V gene sequence: CDR1 SGDLS, CDR2 YYNGEE. The CDR3 is made up of 15 amino acids. The trim removed 8 bases at V and 7 bases at J, leaving 14 bases unmatched. Here the CDR3 reads CASGRDSLDIGELFF. The CDR3, as DNA: TGTGCCAGTGGCCGGGACAGCTTAGATATCGGGGAGCTGTTTTTT. The full variable domain, its missing parts supplied by reference TRBV9 and TRBJ2-2, is DSGVTQTPKHLITATGQRVTLRCSPRSGDLSVYWYQQSLDQGLQFLIQYYNGEERAKGNILERFSAQQFPDLHSELNLSSLELGDSALYFCASGRDSLDIGELFFGEGSRLTVL.

V and J are TRBV6-2 or TRBV6-3 and TRBJ2-1, with D possibly TRBD2 on 5 matching bases. From germline, CDR1 is MNHEY and CDR2 SVGEGT. The CDR3 spans 12 residues. The V gene lost 4 bases and the J gene lost 15 bases, with 16 bases spanning the gap. CDR3 sequence (DNA): TGTGCCAGCAGTTCAACTAGGCAAAGAGCGTTCTTC. Its protein product is CASSSTRQRAFF.

Here the CDR3 DNA reads TGTGCCAGTCGGGCTTGGACAGGTCGGGGTACCCAAGAGTCTGAAGCTTTCTTT. It specifies CASRAWTGRGTQESEAFF. The gene calls are TRBV27 and TRBJ1-1; 7 bases match TRBD1. Losses at the gene ends were 9 bases for V and 6 bases for J; bases not matched to a gene: 25. The CDR3 has 18 amino acids. Germline V gene data show CDR1 as MNHEY and CDR2 as SMNVEV (reference sequence).

The chain couples TRBV28 to TRBJ1-2; TRBD1 matches at 10 bases. J lost 4 bases, V lost 5 bases, and 7 bases had no gene match. The CDR3 is made up of 15 amino acids. The germline V gene has CDR1 MDHEN and CDR2 SYDVKM. The CDR3 is CASSPAGTGAYGYTF. The CDR3 coding sequence is TGTGCCAGCAGTCCAGCCGGGACAGGGGCCTATGGCTACACCTTC.

A single count supports this clone. This rearrangement joins TRBV27 to TRBJ1-5, with 7 bases identical to TRBD1. The CDR3 loop spans 16 amino acids. Germline V gene data show CDR1 as MNHEY and CDR2 as SMNVEV (reference sequence). Trimming at V came to 3 bases and at J to 2 bases, leaving 7 bases not matched to a gene. CDR3 sequence reads: CASSLRPDRGNQPQHF. For the CDR3, the DNA is TGTGCCAGCAGTTTGAGACCCGACAGGGGCAATCAGCCCCAGCATTTT.

J is TRBJ2-7 and V is TRBV20-1; TRBD2 is a possible D gene (5 bases). The CDR3 length is 10 residues. Germline CDR1 and CDR2: DFQATT and SNEGSKA (reference sequence). V was cut by 6 bases and J by 6 bases, with 9 bases left in between. The CDR3 reads CSAGLFEQYF. The CDR3 DNA follows: TGCAGTGCCGGACTTTTCGAGCAGTACTTC.

The rearrangement uses TRBV18 and TRBJ2-2, with 13 positions matching TRBD2. CDR3 length equals 17 residues. The V segment lost 3 bases and the J segment 6 bases; nucleotides outside the gene matches: 7. The germline gives CDR1 KGHSH, CDR2 LQKENI. The CDR3: CASSPRSTSGGPGELFF. CDR3 nucleotide sequence: TGTGCCAGCTCACCTCGCTCGACTAGCGGGGGGCCCGGGGAGCTGTTTTTT.

Here the CDR3 DNA reads TGCAGTGCTAGACCCAGGGAGACCCAGTACTTC. Translated: CSARPRETQYF. The V and J genes are TRBV20-1 and TRBJ2-5; D is uncertain. V was pared by 2 bases and J by 5 bases, with 6 bases between. In germline, CDR1 is DFQATT, CDR2 SNEGSKA (reference sequence). This CDR3 has 11 amino acids.

This clone was seen just once. The rearrangement joins TRBV20-1 to TRBJ2-1; no clear D. The germline V gene encodes CDR1 DFQATT and CDR2 SNEGSKA (reference sequence). Between the trimmed V and J ends, which lost 3 bases and 6 bases, there was a span of 6 bases. The CDR3 totals 11 residues. Here the CDR3 DNA reads TGCAGTGCTAGCTTCTTCAATGAGCAGTTCTTC. Translating gives CSASFFNEQFF.

The chain joins TRBV30 to TRBJ1-2; 8 bases agree with TRBD1. Germline CDR1 GTSNPN, CDR2 SVGIG (reference sequence). V lost 2 bases and J lost 8; bases outside the gene matches: 13. The CDR3 runs to 15 residues. In DNA, the CDR3 is TGTGCCTGGAGTCTCGACAGGGGACGAATAGGAGGCTACACCTTC. Encoded protein: CAWSLDRGRIGGYTF.

V usage is TRBV28 and J usage is TRBJ1-1; 8 nucleotides align to TRBD1. The CDR3 sequence is 14 residues long. V gave up 7 bases and J gave up 2 bases; unmatched junction bases: 6. The germline V gene has CDR1 MDHEN and CDR2 SYDVKM. Here the CDR3 reads CASTEQGGNTEAFF. CDR3 nucleotide sequence: TGTGCCAGCACCGAACAGGGGGGTAACACTGAAGCTTTCTTT.

V is TRBV4-2 and J is TRBJ2-2; TRBD1 matches 9 bases. Germline lookup yields CDR1 LGHNA and CDR2 YNFKEQ. This CDR3 is built from 14 residues. The V segment lost 6 bases and the J segment 4 bases; nucleotides outside the gene matches: 3. For the CDR3, the DNA is TGTGCCAGCAGTCGACAGGGGGGCACCGGGGAGCTGTTTTTT. Translation: CASSRQGGTGELFF.

Notes on this clone: Other DNA sequences in this sample translate to the same CDR3. The rearrangement uses TRBV5-1 and TRBJ2-7; TRBD2 matches at 7 bases. V lost 4 bases and J lost 3; bases outside the gene matches: 4. Germline assignment: CDR1 SGHRS and CDR2 YFSETQ. There are 13 residues in the CDR3. The CDR3 region has the DNA TGCGCCAGCAGCCGGGAGGCCAGCTACGAGCAGTACTTC. Its translation is CASSREASYEQYF.